This TCR beta chain stems from a study of CD8 T cells in ankylosing spondylitis. TCRdb redid the calling of the 5' RACE reads with MiXCR, one entry per CDR3 protein. The sample contains 200,000 or so distinct CDR3 sequences, roughly 25% of which appear only once. This clonotype has ten or more counts. Its matching antigen is unknown. Findings and caveats of the study: Roughly eight highly homologous variants made up a TCR beta motif that seemed to typify ankylosing spondylitis blood.

V lost 2 bases and J 5 bases, leaving 4 bases between the germline ends. The CDR3 sequence is 12 residues long. The receptor was isolated from a male donor with ankylosing spondylitis or in good health (not recorded which). Source material: blood, either unsorted or a sorted T cell fraction (not recorded which). The rearrangement links TRBV12-3 or TRBV12-4 to TRBJ1-5; no firm D call. In nucleotides, the CDR3 is TGTGCCAGCAGTTTACAGTATCAGCCCCAGCATTTT. As protein: CASSLQYQPQHF.